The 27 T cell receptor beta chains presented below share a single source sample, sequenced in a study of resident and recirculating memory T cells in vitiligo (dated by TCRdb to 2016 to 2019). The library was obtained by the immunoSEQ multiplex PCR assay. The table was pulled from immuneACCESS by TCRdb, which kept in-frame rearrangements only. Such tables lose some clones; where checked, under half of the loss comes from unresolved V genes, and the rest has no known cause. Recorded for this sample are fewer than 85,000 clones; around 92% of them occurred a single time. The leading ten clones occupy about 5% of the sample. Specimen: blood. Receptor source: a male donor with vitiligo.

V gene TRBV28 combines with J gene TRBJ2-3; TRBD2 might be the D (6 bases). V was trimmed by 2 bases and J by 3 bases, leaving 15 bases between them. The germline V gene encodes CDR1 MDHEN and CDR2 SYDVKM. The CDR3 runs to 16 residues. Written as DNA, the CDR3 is TGTGCCAGCAGTTTAGTCACGGGGGAAGGTACAGATACGCAGTATTTT. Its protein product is CASSLVTGEGTDTQYF.

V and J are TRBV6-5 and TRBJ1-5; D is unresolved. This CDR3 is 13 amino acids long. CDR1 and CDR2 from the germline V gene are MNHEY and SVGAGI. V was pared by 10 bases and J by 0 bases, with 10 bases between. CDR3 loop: CATQKYSNQPQHF. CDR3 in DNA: TGTGCCACGCAGAAATATAGCAATCAGCCCCAGCATTTT.

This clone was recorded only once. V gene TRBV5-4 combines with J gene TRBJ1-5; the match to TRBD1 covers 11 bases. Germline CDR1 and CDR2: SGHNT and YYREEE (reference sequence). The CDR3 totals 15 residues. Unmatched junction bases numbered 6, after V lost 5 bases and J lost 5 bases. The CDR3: CASSTGTGGDQPQHF. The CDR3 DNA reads TGTGCCAGCAGTACCGGGACAGGGGGGGATCAGCCCCAGCATTTT.

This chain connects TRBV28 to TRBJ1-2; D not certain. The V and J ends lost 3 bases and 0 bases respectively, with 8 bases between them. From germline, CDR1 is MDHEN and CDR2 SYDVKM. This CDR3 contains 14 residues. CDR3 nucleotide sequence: TGTGCCAGCAGTTTGTTGGCCACTAACTATGGCTACACCTTC. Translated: CASSLLATNYGYTF.

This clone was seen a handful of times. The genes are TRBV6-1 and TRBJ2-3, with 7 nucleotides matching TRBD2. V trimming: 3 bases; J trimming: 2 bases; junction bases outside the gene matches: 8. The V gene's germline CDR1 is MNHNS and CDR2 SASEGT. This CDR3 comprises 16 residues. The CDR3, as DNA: TGTGCCAGCAGTGACACTAGCGTAGGTTTCACAGATACGCAGTATTTT. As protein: CASSDTSVGFTDTQYF.

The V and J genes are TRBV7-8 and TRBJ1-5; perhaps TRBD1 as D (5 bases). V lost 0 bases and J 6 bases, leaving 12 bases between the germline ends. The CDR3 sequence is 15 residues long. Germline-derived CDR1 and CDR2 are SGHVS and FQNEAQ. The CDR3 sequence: CASSLAWGTGQPQHF. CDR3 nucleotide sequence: TGTGCCAGCAGCTTAGCGTGGGGAACAGGTCAGCCCCAGCATTTT. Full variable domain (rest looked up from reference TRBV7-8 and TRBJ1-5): GAGVSQSPRYKVAKRGQDVALRCDPISGHVSLFWYQQALGQGPEFLTYFQNEAQLDKSGLPSDRFFAERPEGSVSTLKIQRTQQEDSAVYLCASSLAWGTGQPQHFGDGTRLSIL.

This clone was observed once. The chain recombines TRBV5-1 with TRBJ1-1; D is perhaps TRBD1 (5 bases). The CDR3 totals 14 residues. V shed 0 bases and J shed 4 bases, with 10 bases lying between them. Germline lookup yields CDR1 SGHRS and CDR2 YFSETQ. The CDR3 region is CASSLEVGATEAFF. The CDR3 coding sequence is TGCGCCAGCAGCTTGGAGGTAGGGGCCACTGAAGCTTTCTTT.

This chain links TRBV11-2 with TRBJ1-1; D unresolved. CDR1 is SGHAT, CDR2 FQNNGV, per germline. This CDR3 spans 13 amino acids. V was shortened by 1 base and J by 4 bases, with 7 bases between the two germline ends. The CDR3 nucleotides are TGTGCCAGCAGCTTAGGAGGCCTCACTGAAGCTTTCTTT. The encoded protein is CASSLGGLTEAFF.

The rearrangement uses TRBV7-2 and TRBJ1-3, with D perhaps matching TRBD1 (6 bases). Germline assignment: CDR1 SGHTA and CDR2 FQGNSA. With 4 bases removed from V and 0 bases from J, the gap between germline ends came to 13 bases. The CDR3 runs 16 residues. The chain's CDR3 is CASSYLQGISGNTIYF. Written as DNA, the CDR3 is TGTGCCAGCAGCTACTTGCAGGGGATCTCTGGAAACACCATATATTTT.

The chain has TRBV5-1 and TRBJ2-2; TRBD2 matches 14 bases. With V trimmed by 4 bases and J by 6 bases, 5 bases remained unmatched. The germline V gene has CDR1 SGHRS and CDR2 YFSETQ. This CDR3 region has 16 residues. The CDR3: CASSGRTSGRPGELFF. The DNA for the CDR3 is TGCGCCAGCAGCGGCCGGACTAGCGGGAGGCCCGGGGAGCTGTTTTTT.

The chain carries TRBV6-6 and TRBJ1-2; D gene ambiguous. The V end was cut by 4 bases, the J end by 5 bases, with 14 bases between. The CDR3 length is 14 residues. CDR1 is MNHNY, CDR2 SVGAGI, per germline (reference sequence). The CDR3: CASSLPDTGYGYTF. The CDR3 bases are TGTGCCAGCAGTTTGCCTGACACCGGATATGGCTACACCTTC.

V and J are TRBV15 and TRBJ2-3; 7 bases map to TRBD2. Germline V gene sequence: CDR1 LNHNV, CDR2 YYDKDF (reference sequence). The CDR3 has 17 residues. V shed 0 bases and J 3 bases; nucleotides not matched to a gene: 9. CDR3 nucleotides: TGTGCCACCAGCAGAGATCGGGGGGTTGGGAGAACAGATACGCAGTATTTT. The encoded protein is CATSRDRGVGRTDTQYF.

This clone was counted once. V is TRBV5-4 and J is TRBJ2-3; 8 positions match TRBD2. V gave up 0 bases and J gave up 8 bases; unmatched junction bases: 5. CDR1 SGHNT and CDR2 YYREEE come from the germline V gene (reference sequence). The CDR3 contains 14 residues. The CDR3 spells CASSLEAGEITQYF. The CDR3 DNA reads TGTGCCAGCAGCTTGGAAGCGGGGGAGATTACGCAGTATTTT.

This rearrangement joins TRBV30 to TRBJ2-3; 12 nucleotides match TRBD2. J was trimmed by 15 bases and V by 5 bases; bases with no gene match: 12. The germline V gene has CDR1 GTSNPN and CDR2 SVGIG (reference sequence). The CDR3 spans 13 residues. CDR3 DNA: TGTGCCTGGCAAACCGGACTAGCGGGAAGTTTATATTTT. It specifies CAWQTGLAGSLYF.

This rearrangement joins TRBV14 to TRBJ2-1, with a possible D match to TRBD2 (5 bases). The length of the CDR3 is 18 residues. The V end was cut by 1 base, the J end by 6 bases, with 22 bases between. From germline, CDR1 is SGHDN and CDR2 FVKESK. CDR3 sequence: CASSQGTVLAGTLNEQFF. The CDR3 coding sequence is TGTGCCAGCAGCCAAGGGACGGTGCTAGCCGGAACCCTCAATGAGCAGTTCTTC.

This CDR3 reads CASSLRTGREKLFF. CDR3 DNA sequence: TGTGCCAGCAGTTTGAGGACAGGGCGCGAAAAACTGTTTTTT. The chain joins TRBV27 to TRBJ1-4; 8 bases align to TRBD1. CDR1 and CDR2 from the germline V gene are MNHEY and SMNVEV (reference sequence). The CDR3 sequence is 14 residues long. Trimming removed 3 bases from V and 8 bases from J; junction bases left unmatched: 5.

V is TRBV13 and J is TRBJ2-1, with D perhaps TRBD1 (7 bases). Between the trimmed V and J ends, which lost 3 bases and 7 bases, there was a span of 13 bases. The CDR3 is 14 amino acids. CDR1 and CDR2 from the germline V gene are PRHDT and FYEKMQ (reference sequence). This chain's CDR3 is CASSFGRGVNEQFF. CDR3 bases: TGTGCCAGCAGCTTCGGCAGGGGGGTGAATGAGCAGTTCTTC.

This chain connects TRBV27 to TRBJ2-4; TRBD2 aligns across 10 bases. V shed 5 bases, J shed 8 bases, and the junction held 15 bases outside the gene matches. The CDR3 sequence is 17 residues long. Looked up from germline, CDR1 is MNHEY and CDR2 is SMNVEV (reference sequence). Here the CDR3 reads CASSTPLGSGRMDIQYF. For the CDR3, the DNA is TGTGCCAGCAGTACCCCTCTTGGTAGCGGGAGGATGGACATTCAGTACTTC.

The chain's CDR3 is CASSRTGLNYGYTF. DNA of the CDR3: TGTGCCAGCAGCCGGACAGGCCTTAACTATGGCTACACCTTC. V is TRBV5-6 and J is TRBJ1-2; TRBD1 aligns across 7 bases. Germline values: CDR1 SGHDT, CDR2 YYEEEE. The CDR3 consists of 14 residues. Trimming at V came to 4 bases and at J to 1 base, leaving 4 bases not matched to a gene.

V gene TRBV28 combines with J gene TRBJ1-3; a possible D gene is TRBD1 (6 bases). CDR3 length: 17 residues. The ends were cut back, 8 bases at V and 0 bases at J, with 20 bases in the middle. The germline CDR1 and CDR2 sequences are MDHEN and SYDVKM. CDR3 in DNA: TGTGCCAGCCACATCGGACAGACGATTCACTCTGGAAACACCATATATTTT. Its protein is CASHIGQTIHSGNTIYF.

CDR3: CASSLVGDRKGAFF. The CDR3 coding sequence is TGTGCCAGCAGCTTAGTAGGAGACAGAAAAGGCGCTTTCTTT. This chain uses TRBV7-9 with TRBJ1-1; D is perhaps TRBD1 (5 bases). CDR1 is SEHNR, CDR2 FQNEAQ, per germline (reference sequence). V dropped 1 base and J dropped 11 bases, with 17 bases sitting between them. This CDR3 is built from 14 residues.

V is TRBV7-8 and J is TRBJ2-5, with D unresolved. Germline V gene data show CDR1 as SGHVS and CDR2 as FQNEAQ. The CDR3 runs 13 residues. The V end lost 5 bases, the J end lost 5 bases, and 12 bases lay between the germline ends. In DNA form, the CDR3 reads TGTGCCAGCAGCCTAGAATTCCGGGAGACCCAGTACTTC. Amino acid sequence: CASSLEFRETQYF.

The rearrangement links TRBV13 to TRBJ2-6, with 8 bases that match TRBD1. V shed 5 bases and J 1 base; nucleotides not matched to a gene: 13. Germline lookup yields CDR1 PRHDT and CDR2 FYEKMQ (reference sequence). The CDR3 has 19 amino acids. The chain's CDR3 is CASSLLTGTGLSGANVLTF. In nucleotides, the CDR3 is TGTGCCAGCAGCCTCCTCACCGGGACAGGCCTTTCTGGGGCCAACGTCCTGACTTTC.

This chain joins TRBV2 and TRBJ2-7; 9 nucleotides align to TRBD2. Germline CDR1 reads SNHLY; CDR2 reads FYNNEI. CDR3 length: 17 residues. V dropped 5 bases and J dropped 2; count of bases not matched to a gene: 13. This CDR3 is CASSPPLGLAGTYEQYF. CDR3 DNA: TGTGCCAGCAGTCCACCTCTCGGTCTAGCGGGAACCTACGAGCAGTACTTC.

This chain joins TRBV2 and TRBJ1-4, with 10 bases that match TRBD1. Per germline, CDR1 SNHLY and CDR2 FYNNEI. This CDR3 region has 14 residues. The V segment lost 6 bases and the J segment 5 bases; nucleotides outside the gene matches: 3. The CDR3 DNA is TGTGCCAGCAGACCGGGACAGGGGAATGAAAAACTGTTTTTT. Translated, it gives CASRPGQGNEKLFF.

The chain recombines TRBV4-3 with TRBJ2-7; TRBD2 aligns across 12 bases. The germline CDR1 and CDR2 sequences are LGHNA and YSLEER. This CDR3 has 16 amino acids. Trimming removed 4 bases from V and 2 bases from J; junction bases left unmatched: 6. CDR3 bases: TGCGCCAGCAGCCCCCGACTAGCGGGAGTTGCCTACGAGCAGTACTTC. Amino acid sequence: CASSPRLAGVAYEQYF.

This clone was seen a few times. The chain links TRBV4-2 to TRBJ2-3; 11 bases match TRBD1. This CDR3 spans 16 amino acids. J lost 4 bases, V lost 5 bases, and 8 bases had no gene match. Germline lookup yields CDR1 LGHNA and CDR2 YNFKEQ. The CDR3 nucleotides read TGTGCCAGCAGCTCTTCGGGACAGGGGGGGGCAGATACGCAGTATTTT. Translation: CASSSSGQGGADTQYF.